Below, 32 T cell receptor beta chains from the same sample are listed, as sequenced in a study of T-cell memory formation after mild COVID-19. TCRdb re-called the 5' RACE reads with MiXCR, one entry per CDR3 protein. Of 150,000 to 200,000 distinct CDR3 sequences in the sample, about 9.9% were seen once. Sequences were obtained from PBMCs or a T cell subset sorted from them (not recorded which). These receptors were obtained from a man aged 18 to 29 who had mild COVID-19 (a few samples of this study predate the infection). Cell type and time point are not known.

The gene calls are TRBV9 and TRBJ1-2; D remains unclear. The V and J ends lost 0 bases and 6 bases respectively, with 15 bases between them. CDR1 and CDR2 (germline): SGDLS, YYNGEE. The CDR3 consists of 15 residues. CDR3 protein: CASSVGATSQHGYTF. The CDR3 DNA reads as TGTGCCAGCAGCGTAGGGGCGACCAGCCAGCATGGCTACACCTTC.

This sequence joins TRBV4-3 and TRBJ1-6, with D possibly matching TRBD1 (5 bases). Between the trimmed V and J ends, which lost 2 bases and 0 bases, there was a span of 14 bases. Looked up from germline, CDR1 is LGHNA and CDR2 is YSLEER. The CDR3 runs 18 residues. CDR3 coding DNA: TGCGCCAGCAGCCAAACCTACAGGCTGAGCTCCTATAATTCACCCCTCCACTTT. Protein product: CASSQTYRLSSYNSPLHF.

This clonotype has just a few counts. The V gene is TRBV6-6, the J gene TRBJ1-2, with a weak D call TRBD1 (5 bases). The V end lost 5 bases, the J end lost 7 bases, and 20 bases lay between the germline ends. CDR3 length equals 15 residues. The germline CDR1 and CDR2 sequences are MNHNY and SVGAGI (reference sequence). CDR3 residues: CASSPWGWGEFGYTF. CDR3 coding DNA: TGTGCCAGCAGTCCCTGGGGTTGGGGGGAATTTGGCTACACCTTC.

The V gene is TRBV3-1, the J gene TRBJ2-3; possible D gene TRBD2, 5 bases. CDR3 length: 11 amino acids. Per germline, CDR1 LGHDT and CDR2 YNNKEL (reference sequence). The V end lost 6 bases, the J end lost 9 bases, and 10 bases lay between the germline ends. The DNA for the CDR3 is TGTGCCAGCAGATTTGGGAGCACGCAGTATTTT. This codes for CASRFGSTQYF.

This chain connects TRBV11-2 to TRBJ2-7; no definite D call. This CDR3 spans 12 amino acids. CDR1 and CDR2 (germline): SGHAT, FQNNGV. The ends were cut back, 3 bases at V and 4 bases at J, with 7 bases in the middle. In nucleotides, the CDR3 is TGTGCCAGCAGCTTGGGCAGGTACGAGCAGTACGTC. It specifies CASSLGRYEQYV.

The gene calls are TRBV7-9 and TRBJ1-5; 8 positions agree with TRBD1. V dropped 4 bases and J dropped 2; count of bases not matched to a gene: 10. This CDR3 spans 17 amino acids. The germline V gene has CDR1 SEHNR and CDR2 FQNEAQ (reference sequence). CDR3 residues: CASSSDRVGFGNQPQHF. CDR3 nucleotide sequence: TGTGCCAGCAGCTCGGACAGGGTTGGTTTTGGCAATCAGCCCCAGCATTTT.

This clonotype was counted ten times or more. The gene calls are TRBV7-2 and TRBJ1-6, with D perhaps TRBD1 (5 bases). The ends were cut back, 3 bases at V and 10 bases at J, with 10 bases in the middle. Germline V CDR1 and CDR2: SGHTA, FQGNSA. The CDR3 covers 13 residues. CDR3 sequence: CASSFLGASPLHF. CDR3 DNA: TGTGCCAGCAGCTTTCTAGGGGCCTCACCCCTCCACTTT. The variable domain in full, with the rest retrieved from reference TRBV7-2 and TRBJ1-6, is GAGVSQSPSNKVTEKGKDVELRCDPISGHTALYWYRQSLGQGLEFLIYFQGNSAPDKSGLPSDRFSAERTGGSVSTLTIQRTQQEDSAVYLCASSFLGASPLHFGNGTRLTVT.

Only a few counts were recorded for this clonotype. This sequence joins TRBV20-1 and TRBJ1-6, with D hard to call. The CDR3 runs to 14 residues. Trimming cost V 5 bases and J 7 bases, with 15 bases left between them. CDR1 is DFQATT, CDR2 SNEGSKA, per germline (reference sequence). Here the CDR3 reads CSAPPAAGNSPLHF. CDR3 in DNA: TGCAGTGCTCCGCCCGCGGCGGGGAATTCACCCCTCCACTTT.

A few counts support this clonotype. The chain joins TRBV9 to TRBJ1-6; tentatively, D is TRBD1 (5 bases). Looked up from germline, CDR1 is SGDLS and CDR2 is YYNGEE. Trimming cost V 0 bases and J 6 bases, with 7 bases left between them. The CDR3 is made up of 14 amino acids. The CDR3 nucleotides read TGTGCCAGCAGCGTAGGACAGCTTAATTCACCCCTCCACTTT. Protein product: CASSVGQLNSPLHF.

This clonotype has a handful of counts. This chain connects TRBV15 to TRBJ1-1; unclear D gene. V lost 3 bases and J 3 bases, leaving 17 bases between the germline ends. The germline V gene encodes CDR1 LNHNV and CDR2 YYDKDF (reference sequence). The CDR3 length is 16 residues. CDR3 in amino acids: CATSRETIFQYTEAFF. The CDR3 region has the DNA TGTGCCACCAGCAGGGAAACCATATTTCAATACACTGAAGCTTTCTTT.

This clonotype was detected a few times. The V call is TRBV7-3, the J call TRBJ1-1, with 8 nucleotides matching TRBD1. There are 16 residues in the CDR3. CDR1 is SGHTA and CDR2 is FQGTGA in the germline V gene. Trimming cost V 1 base and J 11 bases; bases outside gene matches: 15. CDR3 in amino acids: CASSLNPAGTGGTAFF. The CDR3 nucleotides read TGTGCCAGCAGCTTAAATCCCGCCGGAACAGGGGGTACGGCTTTCTTT.

V gene TRBV5-1 combines with J gene TRBJ2-5; D not certain. The CDR3 sequence is 13 residues long. V was clipped by 0 bases and J by 5 bases, with 8 bases between them. The germline gives CDR1 SGHRS, CDR2 YFSETQ. CDR3 amino acids: CASSLGRMETQYF. DNA of the CDR3: TGCGCCAGCAGCTTGGGCAGGATGGAGACCCAGTACTTC.

This clonotype occurred a few times. This chain links TRBV5-4 with TRBJ1-4, with D unresolved. Trimming removed 2 bases at V and 3 bases at J, with 8 bases between. This CDR3 comprises 14 residues. Germline V CDR1 and CDR2: SGHNT, YYREEE (reference sequence). In DNA form, the CDR3 reads TGTGCCAGCAGCTTCTCTGAAGCTAATGAAAAACTGTTTTTT. Translated: CASSFSEANEKLFF.

This chain uses TRBV5-1 with TRBJ1-2; D is undetermined. This CDR3 has 12 residues. V gave up 2 bases and J gave up 6 bases, with 8 bases separating them. CDR1 is SGHRS and CDR2 is YFSETQ in the germline V gene. The CDR3 region is CASSFEQNGYTF. As DNA, the CDR3 is TGCGCCAGCAGCTTCGAACAGAATGGCTACACCTTC.

V usage is TRBV12-3 or TRBV12-4 and J usage is TRBJ1-4; the match to TRBD1 covers 8 bases. Trimming took 5 bases from V and 2 from J; bases not matched to a gene: 4. This CDR3 has 15 amino acids. This CDR3 reads CASSTRTGTNEKLFF. The CDR3 bases are TGTGCCAGCAGTACAAGGACAGGGACTAATGAAAAACTGTTTTTT.

This clonotype came up many times. The chain uses TRBV10-2 and TRBJ2-1; 10 bases align to TRBD2. V trimming: 8 bases; J trimming: 12 bases; junction bases outside the gene matches: 16. Germline CDR1 is WSHSY and CDR2 is SAAADI. The CDR3 is 15 residues long. The CDR3, as DNA: TGCGCCAGCGTAGCGGGGGGCTCCCCCTGGATCGGGCAGTTCTTC. Encoded protein: CASVAGGSPWIGQFF.

In DNA form, the CDR3 reads TGTGCCAGCAGTTGGGCAGGAGAAGGCGCCGGATATGGCTACACCTTC. The encoded protein is CASSWAGEGAGYGYTF. The chain links TRBV7-2 to TRBJ1-2; D not resolved. Germline lookup yields CDR1 SGHTA and CDR2 FQGNSA. There are 16 residues in the CDR3. Between the trimmed V and J ends, which lost 6 bases and 5 bases, there was a span of 22 bases.

A few counts support this clonotype. V and J are TRBV28 and TRBJ2-1; 11 bases match TRBD1. J was trimmed by 10 bases and V by 8 bases; bases with no gene match: 10. CDR1 is MDHEN, CDR2 SYDVKM, per germline. CDR3 size: 14 residues. The CDR3 DNA reads TGTGCCAGCTCCTCCGGGACAGGGGGAAAAGAGCAGTTCTTC. Its translation: CASSSGTGGKEQFF.

This clonotype was detected ten times or more. The chain combines TRBV11-2 with TRBJ1-5; D ambiguous. Germline loops: CDR1 SGHAT, CDR2 FQNNGV. V was cut by 0 bases and J by 14 bases, with 14 bases left in between. The CDR3 spans 13 residues. The chain's CDR3 is CASSLDQADRKHF. The CDR3 DNA follows: TGTGCCAGCAGCTTAGATCAGGCAGACCGGAAGCATTTT.

The chain links TRBV18 to TRBJ2-1; 9 bases map to TRBD1. CDR1 KGHSH and CDR2 LQKENI come from the germline V gene. This CDR3 region has 13 residues. V gave up 5 bases and J gave up 8 bases; unmatched junction bases: 4. The CDR3 is CASSSQGADEQFF. The CDR3 region has the DNA TGTGCCAGCTCATCACAGGGGGCGGATGAGCAGTTCTTC.

The chain uses TRBV30 and TRBJ1-5; a weak D match, TRBD1 (5 bases). Trimming pared 3 bases from V and 4 bases from J, leaving 7 bases between. The CDR3 runs to 12 residues. CDR1 and CDR2 (germline): GTSNPN, SVGIG (reference sequence). The CDR3 loop is CAWSEGNQPQHF. The DNA for the CDR3 is TGTGCCTGGAGCGAGGGGAATCAGCCCCAGCATTTT.

This clonotype was detected many times. J is TRBJ2-7 and V is TRBV15; tentatively, D is TRBD1 (5 bases). The CDR3 consists of 14 residues. Trimming left V 0 bases short and J 3 bases short, with 9 bases between. Germline V CDR1 and CDR2: LNHNV, YYDKDF (reference sequence). CDR3 DNA sequence: TGTGCCACCAGCAGAGATAATCAGGGCTACGAGCAGTACGTC. Its protein is CATSRDNQGYEQYV.

The V gene is TRBV21-1, the J gene TRBJ1-5; the D segment call TRBD1 is taken from the table without a DNA check. TRBV21-1 has pseudogene status. CDR3 length: 13 residues. CDR3 bases: TGTGCCAGCAGCAAAGGGGACACCCAGCCCCAGCATTTT. Its translation: CASSKGDTQPQHF.

In its sample, this clonotype was seen a few times. This sequence joins TRBV4-2 and TRBJ1-1; D call uncertain. The V end lost 0 bases, the J end lost 4 bases, and 15 bases lay between the germline ends. CDR3 length: 16 amino acids. Germline-derived CDR1 and CDR2 are LGHNA and YNFKEQ. The CDR3 reads CASSQDRVGRLTEAFF. The CDR3 coding sequence is TGTGCCAGCAGCCAAGATCGGGTAGGGAGGCTCACTGAAGCTTTCTTT.

This clonotype occurred a few times. This chain connects TRBV10-3 to TRBJ2-5; D ambiguous. The germline gives CDR1 ENHRY, CDR2 SYGVKD. V was cut by 2 bases and J by 0 bases, with 13 bases left in between. The CDR3 is 16 residues long. CDR3 loop: CAISEVRTAYQETQYF. The CDR3 DNA reads as TGTGCCATCAGTGAGGTTCGGACGGCGTACCAAGAGACCCAGTACTTC.

This clonotype appeared many times. This chain links TRBV2 with TRBJ2-2; no clear D. Trimming took off 3 bases at V and 0 bases at J, with 8 bases between the two ends. The CDR3 spans 15 residues. Germline CDR1 reads SNHLY; CDR2 reads FYNNEI. CDR3 region: CASSEGNSNTGELFF. The CDR3 DNA is TGTGCCAGCAGTGAGGGCAATTCGAACACCGGGGAGCTGTTTTTT.

The V gene is TRBV6-2 or TRBV6-3, the J gene TRBJ2-3; 10 positions agree with TRBD2. The CDR3 consists of 14 residues. The J segment lost 3 bases and the V segment lost 10 bases, leaving 7 bases of the junction unmatched. Per the germline V gene, CDR1 is MNHEY and CDR2 is SVGEGT. CDR3 residues: CATLAGGPTDTQYF. CDR3 bases: TGTGCCACCTTAGCGGGGGGCCCAACAGATACGCAGTATTTT.

A remark on this clonotype: A read error may produce the germline difference seen at one junction end. The rearrangement joins TRBV18 to TRBJ2-2; D gene unclear. Germline V CDR1 and CDR2: KGHSH, LQKENI. The CDR3 is made up of 18 amino acids. The chain's CDR3 is CASSPIRREGLNSGELFF. The CDR3 region has the DNA TGTGCCAGCTCACCGATCCGGCGTGAAGGGCTGAACTCCGGGGAGCTGTTTTTT.

This clonotype occurred a few times. CDR3: CAISGQAFSGNTIYF. The CDR3 DNA is TGTGCCATCAGTGGACAGGCCTTCTCTGGAAACACCATATATTTT. The J gene is TRBJ1-3, the V gene TRBV10-3; tentatively, D is TRBD1 (6 bases). V lost 4 bases and J lost 0, with 10 bases in between. The CDR3 length is 15 residues. Germline CDR1 reads ENHRY; CDR2 reads SYGVKD.

This clonotype was detected a few times. The gene calls are TRBV6-6 and TRBJ1-6; no firm D call. The CDR3 has 13 amino acids. V gave up 6 bases and J gave up 10 bases, with 13 bases separating them. Per the germline V gene, CDR1 is MNHNY and CDR2 is SVGAGI (reference sequence). The CDR3 sequence is CASSTRVGSPLHF. CDR3 bases: TGTGCCAGCAGCACAAGAGTGGGCTCACCCCTCCACTTT.

This clonotype was found a few times. The J gene is TRBJ2-2, the V gene TRBV5-1, with TRBD1 as a possible D gene (6 bases). The CDR3 has 14 residues. Looked up from germline, CDR1 is SGHRS and CDR2 is YFSETQ. V was clipped by 0 bases and J by 8 bases, with 11 bases between them. CDR3 in amino acids: CASSLATGPGELFF. The DNA for the CDR3 is TGCGCCAGCAGCTTGGCTACAGGGCCGGGGGAGCTGTTTTTT.

V gene TRBV19 combines with J gene TRBJ2-5, with 7 bases matching TRBD1. The CDR3 covers 13 residues. Germline V CDR1 and CDR2: LNHDA, SQIVND (reference sequence). The trim removed 6 bases at V and 7 bases at J, leaving 8 bases unmatched. The CDR3: CASRADRWGTQYF. The DNA of the CDR3 is TGTGCCAGTAGGGCGGACAGGTGGGGGACCCAGTACTTC.